These 27 T cell receptor beta chains came from one sample sequenced in a study of blood T cell repertoires in COVID-19. Produced via immunoSEQ multiplex PCR; TCRdb's table is partial and in-frame only. The sample comprises about 160,000 clones, around nine tenths of which are singletons, and around a tenth rests with the top ten. Specimen: peripheral blood. The source is a woman in her 70s with COVID-19, enrolled during active disease.

The chain links TRBV18 to TRBJ1-5; D unclear. CDR3 length equals 13 residues. CDR1 and CDR2 from the germline V gene are KGHSH and LQKENI. Trimming stripped 5 bases from V and 7 bases from J, with 12 bases between. The CDR3 DNA sequence: TGTGCCAGCTCAACGGACTCGATCCAGCCCCAGCATTTT. As protein: CASSTDSIQPQHF.

This clone came up once. The rearrangement links TRBV6-5 to TRBJ1-2; D gene ambiguous. The CDR3 extends over 12 amino acids. Between the trimmed V and J ends, which lost 4 bases and 4 bases, there was a span of 7 bases. CDR1 is MNHEY and CDR2 is SVGAGI in the germline V gene. Written as DNA, the CDR3 is TGTGCCAGCAGTTCTCCGAGCTATGGCTACACCTTC. Residues: CASSSPSYGYTF.

The rearrangement links TRBV3-1 (or the pseudogene TRBV3-2) to TRBJ2-7; 7 nucleotides line up with TRBD1. Germline V lookup: CDR1 LGHDT, CDR2 YNNKEL (reference sequence). The CDR3 is made up of 16 amino acids. The J segment lost 5 bases and the V segment lost 3 bases, leaving 13 bases of the junction unmatched. CDR3 sequence reads: CASSHLRGGAVHEQYF. CDR3 nucleotides: TGTGCCAGCAGCCATTTGAGAGGGGGCGCCGTCCACGAGCAGTACTTC.

This CDR3 reads CASSADRYGYTF. The CDR3 DNA sequence: TGTGCCAGCAGTGCCGACAGATATGGCTACACCTTC. The rearrangement joins TRBV2 to TRBJ1-2; D may be TRBD1 (5 bases). This CDR3 comprises 12 residues. Germline values: CDR1 SNHLY, CDR2 FYNNEI. With 4 bases removed from V and 5 bases from J, the gap between germline ends came to 8 bases.

This clone was picked up one time. This chain joins TRBV3-1 (or the pseudogene TRBV3-2) and TRBJ1-1; 9 positions agree with TRBD1. The CDR3 sequence is 16 residues long. V lost 4 bases, J lost 5 bases, and 11 bases stayed unmatched. Germline-derived CDR1 and CDR2 are LGHDT and YNNKEL (reference sequence). This CDR3 is CASSPFWTGDSTEAFF. CDR3 bases: TGTGCCAGCAGCCCCTTCTGGACAGGGGATAGTACTGAAGCTTTCTTT.

The rearrangement links TRBV7-2 to TRBJ1-3, with a tentative D call TRBD1 (6 bases). The length of the CDR3 is 14 residues. Germline CDR1 is SGHTA and CDR2 is FQGNSA. The germline V and J ends were trimmed by 7 bases and 0 bases, with 10 bases remaining between them. The DNA of the CDR3 is TGTGCCAGCACGCAGGGGAGCTCTGGAAACACCATATATTTT. Protein: CASTQGSSGNTIYF.

This chain connects TRBV2 to TRBJ2-2, with D possibly matching TRBD1 (6 bases). V was pared by 6 bases and J by 3 bases, with 11 bases between. The CDR3 totals 14 residues. In germline, CDR1 is SNHLY, CDR2 FYNNEI. This CDR3 reads CASRATGHTGELFF. The CDR3 DNA is TGTGCCAGCAGAGCTACAGGGCACACCGGGGAGCTGTTTTTT.

This clone was recorded once. The genes are TRBV7-9 and TRBJ1-1; 9 nucleotides agree with TRBD1. Germline V gives CDR1 SEHNR, CDR2 FQNEAQ (reference sequence). The CDR3 covers 14 residues. V was clipped by 5 bases and J by 3 bases; unmatched bases: 4. The CDR3 loop is CASSRDRVDTEAFF. The DNA for the CDR3 is TGTGCCAGCAGCCGGGACAGGGTGGACACTGAAGCTTTCTTT.

The table lists this clone with a few counts. The chain is built from TRBV24-1 and TRBJ2-6; TRBD2 matches at 7 bases. Trimming took 2 bases from V and 4 from J; bases not matched to a gene: 10. The germline CDR1 and CDR2 sequences are KGHDR and SFDVKD. The CDR3 runs to 18 residues. DNA for the CDR3: TGTGCCACCAGTGATTACGGGACTACGACGAGAGGGGCCAACGTCCTGACTTTC. It specifies CATSDYGTTTRGANVLTF.

The J gene is TRBJ1-4, the V gene TRBV2; weak D call: TRBD1 (5 bases). V shed 6 bases and J shed 7 bases, with 9 bases lying between them. Germline V CDR1 and CDR2: SNHLY, FYNNEI. CDR3 length: 12 amino acids. The chain's CDR3 is CASRPGIEKLFF. As DNA, the CDR3 is TGTGCCAGCAGGCCAGGGATTGAAAAACTGTTTTTT. Using reference TRBV2 and TRBJ1-4 for the parts outside the CDR3, the full variable domain is EPEVTQTPSHQVTQMGQEVILRCVPISNHLYFYWYRQILGQKVEFLVSFYNNEISEKSEIFDDQFSVERPDGSNFTLKIRSTKLEDSAMYFCASRPGIEKLFFGSGTQLSVL.

The chain couples TRBV6-4 to TRBJ2-1, with D possibly being TRBD2 (6 bases). The germline gives CDR1 MRHNA, CDR2 SNTAGT. This CDR3 region has 16 residues. The germline V and J ends were trimmed by 8 bases and 5 bases, with 22 bases remaining between them. The chain's CDR3 is CASVGDGGAFNNEQFF. CDR3 sequence (DNA): TGTGCCAGCGTCGGGGATGGCGGGGCGTTTAACAATGAGCAGTTCTTC.

This chain uses TRBV4-1 with TRBJ2-5; perhaps TRBD1 as D (5 bases). The CDR3 has 15 amino acids. V was shortened by 0 bases and J by 5 bases, with 13 bases between the two germline ends. In germline, CDR1 is MGHRA, CDR2 YSYEKL. This CDR3 is CASSQEVGRDETQYF. CDR3 nucleotides: TGCGCCAGCAGCCAAGAAGTGGGCAGGGATGAGACCCAGTACTTC.

This chain uses TRBV30 with TRBJ1-2; 8 nucleotides match TRBD1. The ends lost 3 bases at V and 8 bases at J; junction bases unmatched: 8. CDR1 is GTSNPN and CDR2 is SVGIG in the germline V gene (reference sequence). This CDR3 region has 13 residues. Here the CDR3 reads CAWRWTGFFGYTF. The CDR3 DNA is TGTGCCTGGAGGTGGACAGGGTTCTTCGGCTACACCTTC. Full variable domain (missing parts from reference TRBV30 and TRBJ1-2): SQTIHQWPATLVQPVGSPLSLECTVEGTSNPNLYWYRQAAGRGLQLLFYSVGIGQISSEVPQNLSASRPQDRQFILSSKKLLLSDSGFYLCAWRWTGFFGYTFGSGTRLTVV.

The sample holds one count of this clone. The chain carries TRBV2 and TRBJ1-6; D is undetermined. The CDR3 has 14 residues. CDR1 is SNHLY, CDR2 FYNNEI, per germline. V was clipped by 4 bases and J by 3 bases, with 7 bases between them. The CDR3 loop is CASSAELYNSPLHF. CDR3 nucleotides: TGTGCCAGCAGTGCTGAGCTCTATAATTCACCCCTCCACTTT.

The V gene is TRBV6-1, the J gene TRBJ2-5, with TRBD2 identical over 12 bases. The V segment lost 2 bases and the J segment 4 bases; nucleotides outside the gene matches: 2. The CDR3 has 15 amino acids. Germline V CDR1 and CDR2: MNHNS, SASEGT. The CDR3: CASSELGLAGETQYF. The DNA for the CDR3 is TGTGCCAGCAGTGAATTGGGACTAGCGGGAGAGACCCAGTACTTC.

The chain couples TRBV30 to TRBJ1-4, with D possibly being TRBD1 (6 bases). V was trimmed by 4 bases and J by 2 bases, leaving 14 bases between them. The CDR3 loop spans 15 amino acids. Germline V gene lookup returns CDR1 GTSNPN and CDR2 SVGIG (reference sequence). CDR3 region: CAWTAPGVTNEKLFF. The CDR3 DNA reads TGTGCCTGGACCGCCCCAGGGGTTACTAATGAAAAACTGTTTTTT.

This chain uses TRBV27 with TRBJ1-2; 12 nucleotides match TRBD1. The junction had 5 bases not matched to a gene; V was cut back by 5 bases and J by 4 bases. The germline gives CDR1 MNHEY, CDR2 SMNVEV (reference sequence). CDR3 length: 15 amino acids. The CDR3 coding sequence is TGTGCCAGCAGTCTCGGGACAGGGGGCTTCTATGGCTACACCTTC. Translating gives CASSLGTGGFYGYTF.

DNA for the CDR3: TGCAGCGCCATACCCGGCTCCGCCGGGACAGGGGACGTTTACGAGCAGTACTTC. Its translation: CSAIPGSAGTGDVYEQYF. This sequence joins TRBV29-1 and TRBJ2-7; 10 bases match TRBD1. The CDR3 has 18 residues. Trimming cost V 7 bases and J 4 bases; bases outside gene matches: 22. Looked up from germline, CDR1 is SQVTM and CDR2 is ANQGSEA.

The CDR3 DNA sequence: TGTGCCAGCAGTTCAGCGGGGGGAATCAATCAGCCCCAGCATTTT. Translation gives CASSSAGGINQPQHF. J is TRBJ1-5 and V is TRBV27, with a possible D match to TRBD1 (5 bases). The CDR3 runs 15 residues. Trimming pared 4 bases from V and 3 bases from J, leaving 13 bases between. CDR1 and CDR2 (germline): MNHEY, SMNVEV (reference sequence).

This chain joins TRBV21-1 and TRBJ1-4; the table names TRBD1, a call not compared with the DNA. TRBV21-1 is recorded as a pseudogene. The CDR3 is 18 residues long. The CDR3 loop is CASSKIGTGTATNEKLFF. The CDR3 DNA reads as TGTGCCAGCAGCAAAATTGGGACAGGCACTGCAACTAATGAAAAACTGTTTTTT.

The gene calls are TRBV28 and TRBJ1-3; D gene uncertain. V lost 3 bases and J 2 bases, leaving 8 bases between the germline ends. The CDR3 runs 14 residues. The germline V gene has CDR1 MDHEN and CDR2 SYDVKM. This CDR3 is CASSLGGTGNTIYF. In DNA form, the CDR3 reads TGTGCCAGCAGTTTGGGCGGGACTGGAAACACCATATATTTT. Complete variable domain (other parts from reference TRBV28 and TRBJ1-3): DVKVTQSSRYLVKRTGEKVFLECVQDMDHENMFWYRQDPGLGLRLIYFSYDVKMKEKGDIPEGYSVSREKKERFSLILESASTNQTSMYLCASSLGGTGNTIYFGEGSWLTVV.

This chain joins TRBV30 and TRBJ1-1; D is uncertain. CDR3 length: 13 residues. Germline V gene sequence: CDR1 GTSNPN, CDR2 SVGIG (reference sequence). V was trimmed by 0 bases and J by 5 bases, leaving 10 bases between them. The CDR3: CAWSVWLGTEAFF. CDR3 bases: TGTGCCTGGAGTGTATGGCTAGGAACTGAAGCTTTCTTT.

In this sample, this clone turned up a few times. This chain joins TRBV4-1 and TRBJ1-3; maybe TRBD1 (5 bases). Germline CDR1 reads MGHRA; CDR2 reads YSYEKL. Trimming removed 4 bases at V and 0 bases at J, with 13 bases between. The CDR3 has 16 amino acids. CDR3 amino acids: CASSLNDGGSGNTIYF. The CDR3 DNA reads as TGCGCCAGCAGCCTCAACGACGGGGGCTCTGGAAACACCATATATTTT.

The rearrangement links TRBV5-1 to TRBJ2-7; the D gene is possibly TRBD1 (5 bases). V lost 2 bases and J 3 bases, leaving 21 bases between the germline ends. Germline CDR1 and CDR2: SGHRS and YFSETQ. The CDR3 spans 17 residues. The CDR3 bases are TGCGCCAGCAGCTTCCTCAGGTTTCAGGGCCCCTACTACGAGCAGTACTTC. It translates to CASSFLRFQGPYYEQYF.

A note on this clone: Other DNA sequences in this specimen translate into the identical CDR3. The chain combines TRBV10-3 with TRBJ2-7; 8 nucleotides agree with TRBD2. CDR1 and CDR2 from the germline V gene are ENHRY and SYGVKD. There are 14 residues in the CDR3. Trimming at V came to 8 bases and at J to 5 bases, leaving 11 bases not matched to a gene. The CDR3 sequence is CAIRGPGGGNEQYF. The CDR3, as DNA: TGTGCCATCCGGGGGCCGGGAGGGGGAAACGAGCAGTACTTC.

The chain recombines TRBV19 with TRBJ2-7, with TRBD2 as a possible D gene (6 bases). The CDR3 sequence is 13 residues long. Looked up from germline, CDR1 is LNHDA and CDR2 is SQIVND (reference sequence). V lost 2 bases to trimming and J lost 10 bases, with 15 bases between them. The CDR3 loop reads CASSIPGTFEQYF. The CDR3 bases are TGTGCCAGTAGTATACCCGGGACTTTCGAACAGTACTTC.

The genes are TRBV6-6 and TRBJ2-5; TRBD2 agrees at 8 bases. The CDR3 is made up of 15 amino acids. V shed 6 bases, J shed 4 bases, and the junction held 10 bases outside the gene matches. The germline V gene encodes CDR1 MNHNY and CDR2 SVGAGI (reference sequence). Here the CDR3 DNA reads TGTGCCAGCAGCCATGCCGGGGGGGCCGCAGAGACCCAGTACTTC. It yields the protein CASSHAGGAAETQYF.